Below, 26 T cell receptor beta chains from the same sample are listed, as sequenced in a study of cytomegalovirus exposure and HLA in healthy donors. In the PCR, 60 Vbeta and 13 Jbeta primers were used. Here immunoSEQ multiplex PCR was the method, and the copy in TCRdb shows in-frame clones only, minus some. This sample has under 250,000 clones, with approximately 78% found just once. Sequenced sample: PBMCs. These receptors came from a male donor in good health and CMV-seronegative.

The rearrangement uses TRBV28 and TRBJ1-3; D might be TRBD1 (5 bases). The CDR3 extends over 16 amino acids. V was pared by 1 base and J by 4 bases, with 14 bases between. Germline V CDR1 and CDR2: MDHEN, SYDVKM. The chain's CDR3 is CASSLYGGMGGNTIYF. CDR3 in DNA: TGTGCCAGCAGTTTATATGGGGGGATGGGCGGAAACACCATATATTTT.

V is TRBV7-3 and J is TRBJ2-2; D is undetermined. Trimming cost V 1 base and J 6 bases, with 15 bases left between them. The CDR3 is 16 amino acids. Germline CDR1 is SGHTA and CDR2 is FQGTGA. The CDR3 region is CASSLKGPLVSGELFF. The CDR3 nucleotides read TGTGCCAGCAGCTTAAAAGGCCCGCTAGTTTCCGGGGAGCTGTTTTTT.

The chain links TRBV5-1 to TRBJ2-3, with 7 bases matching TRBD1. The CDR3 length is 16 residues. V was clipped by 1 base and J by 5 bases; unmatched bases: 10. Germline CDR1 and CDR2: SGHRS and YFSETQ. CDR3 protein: CASSLWRQGKGDTQYF. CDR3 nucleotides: TGCGCCAGCAGCTTGTGGCGACAGGGAAAGGGAGATACGCAGTATTTT.

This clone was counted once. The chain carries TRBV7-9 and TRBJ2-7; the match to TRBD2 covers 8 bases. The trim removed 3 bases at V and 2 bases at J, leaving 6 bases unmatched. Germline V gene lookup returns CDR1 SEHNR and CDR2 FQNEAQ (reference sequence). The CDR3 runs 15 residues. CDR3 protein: CASSFPREGAYEQYF. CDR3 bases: TGTGCCAGCAGCTTCCCCCGGGAGGGAGCCTACGAGCAGTACTTC.

CDR3 region: CACQGQPHQPQHF. The CDR3 bases are TGTGCCTGCCAGGGACAGCCCCATCAGCCCCAGCATTTT. The gene calls are TRBV30 and TRBJ1-5; 7 bases line up with TRBD1. The CDR3 is 13 amino acids. With 6 bases clipped from V and 5 bases from J, the junction kept 7 bases outside the gene matches. CDR1 is GTSNPN and CDR2 is SVGIG in the germline V gene (reference sequence).

The CDR3 protein is CASSESGRDFEAFF. Written as DNA, the CDR3 is TGCGCCAGCAGTGAGTCTGGGCGGGATTTTGAAGCTTTCTTT. V and J are TRBV10-1 and TRBJ1-1, with D unresolved. The germline V gene encodes CDR1 WNHNN and CDR2 SYGVQD (reference sequence). Trimming pared 0 bases from V and 7 bases from J, leaving 12 bases between. CDR3 length equals 14 residues.

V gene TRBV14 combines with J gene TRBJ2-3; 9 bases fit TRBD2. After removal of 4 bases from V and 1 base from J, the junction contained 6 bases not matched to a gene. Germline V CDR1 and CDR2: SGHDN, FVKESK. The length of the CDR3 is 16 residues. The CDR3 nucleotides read TGTGCCAGCAGCCGGCAGACTAGCGGCCGCACAGATACGCAGTATTTT. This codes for CASSRQTSGRTDTQYF.

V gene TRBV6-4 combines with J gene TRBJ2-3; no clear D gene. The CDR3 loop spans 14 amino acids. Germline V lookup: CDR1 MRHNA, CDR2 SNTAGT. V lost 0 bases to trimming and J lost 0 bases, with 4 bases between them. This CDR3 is CASSDSGSTDTQYF. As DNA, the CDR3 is TGTGCCAGCAGTGACTCTGGCAGCACAGATACGCAGTATTTT.

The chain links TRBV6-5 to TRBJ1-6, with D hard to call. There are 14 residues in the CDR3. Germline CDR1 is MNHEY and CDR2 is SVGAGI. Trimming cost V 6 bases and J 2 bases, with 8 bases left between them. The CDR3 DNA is TGTGCCAGCAGCAAAACAGCCTATAATTCACCCCTCCACTTT. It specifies CASSKTAYNSPLHF.

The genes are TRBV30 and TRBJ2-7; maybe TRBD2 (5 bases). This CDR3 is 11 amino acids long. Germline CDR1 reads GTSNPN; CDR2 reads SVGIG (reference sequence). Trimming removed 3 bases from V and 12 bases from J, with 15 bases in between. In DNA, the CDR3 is TGTGCCTGGAGCCCGGGATTTTATCCGTACTTC. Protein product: CAWSPGFYPYF.

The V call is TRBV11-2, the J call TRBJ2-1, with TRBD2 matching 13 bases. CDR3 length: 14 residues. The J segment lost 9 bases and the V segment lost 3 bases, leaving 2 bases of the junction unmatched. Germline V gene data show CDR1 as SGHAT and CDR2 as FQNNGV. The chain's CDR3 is CASSFGTSGVEQFF. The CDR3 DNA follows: TGTGCCAGCAGCTTTGGGACTAGCGGGGTTGAGCAGTTCTTC.

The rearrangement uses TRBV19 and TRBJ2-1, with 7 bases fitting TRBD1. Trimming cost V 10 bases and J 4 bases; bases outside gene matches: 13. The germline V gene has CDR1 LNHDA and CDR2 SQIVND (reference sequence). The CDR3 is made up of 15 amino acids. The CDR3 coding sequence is TGTGCCACCAACCCGACAGGGTCCCCGTACAATGAGCAGTTCTTC. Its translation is CATNPTGSPYNEQFF.

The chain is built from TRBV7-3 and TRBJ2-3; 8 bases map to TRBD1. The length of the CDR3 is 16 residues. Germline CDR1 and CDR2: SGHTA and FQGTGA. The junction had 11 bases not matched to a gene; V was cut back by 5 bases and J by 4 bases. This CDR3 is CASSLAQGAGADTQYF. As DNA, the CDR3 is TGTGCCAGCAGCCTAGCCCAGGGGGCAGGAGCAGATACGCAGTATTTT.

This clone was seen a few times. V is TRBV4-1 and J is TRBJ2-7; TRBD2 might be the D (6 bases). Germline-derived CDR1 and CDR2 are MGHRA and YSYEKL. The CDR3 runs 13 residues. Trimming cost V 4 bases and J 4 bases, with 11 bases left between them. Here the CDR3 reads CASSPGSPYEQYF. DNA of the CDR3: TGCGCCAGCAGCCCCGGGAGCCCTTACGAGCAGTACTTC.

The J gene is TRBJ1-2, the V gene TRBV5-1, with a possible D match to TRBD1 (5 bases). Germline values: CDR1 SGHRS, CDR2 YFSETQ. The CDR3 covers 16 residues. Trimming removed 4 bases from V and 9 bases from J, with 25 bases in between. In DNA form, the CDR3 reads TGCGCCAGCAGCGTTGGGACGGGAGATCGACTTTTCCGCTACACCTTC. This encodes CASSVGTGDRLFRYTF.

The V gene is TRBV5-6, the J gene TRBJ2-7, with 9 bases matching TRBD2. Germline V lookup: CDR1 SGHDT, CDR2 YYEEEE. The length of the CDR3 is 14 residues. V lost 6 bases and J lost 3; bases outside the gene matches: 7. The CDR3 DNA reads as TGTGCCAGCATGCCAGCGGGAGGAAGCTACGAGCAGTACTTC. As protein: CASMPAGGSYEQYF.

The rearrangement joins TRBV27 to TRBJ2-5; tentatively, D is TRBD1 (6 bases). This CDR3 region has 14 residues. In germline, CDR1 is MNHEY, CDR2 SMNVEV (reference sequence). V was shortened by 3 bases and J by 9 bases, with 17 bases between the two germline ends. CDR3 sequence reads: CASSFLGQTVAQYF. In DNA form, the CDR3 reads TGTGCCAGCAGTTTTCTCGGACAGACGGTGGCCCAGTACTTC.

The CDR3 coding sequence is TGTGCCAGCTCACCACCACAGGGGAGATCCACAGATACGCAGTATTTT. It is translated as CASSPPQGRSTDTQYF. V is TRBV18 and J is TRBJ2-3; 7 bases map to TRBD1. Per the germline V gene, CDR1 is KGHSH and CDR2 is LQKENI. J was trimmed by 2 bases and V by 0 bases; bases with no gene match: 5. The CDR3 contains 16 residues.

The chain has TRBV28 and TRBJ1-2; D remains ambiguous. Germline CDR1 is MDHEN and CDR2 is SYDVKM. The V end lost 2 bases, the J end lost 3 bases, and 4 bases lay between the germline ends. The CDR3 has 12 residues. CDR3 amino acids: CASSLGYYGYTF. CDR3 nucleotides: TGTGCCAGCAGTTTAGGCTACTATGGCTACACCTTC.

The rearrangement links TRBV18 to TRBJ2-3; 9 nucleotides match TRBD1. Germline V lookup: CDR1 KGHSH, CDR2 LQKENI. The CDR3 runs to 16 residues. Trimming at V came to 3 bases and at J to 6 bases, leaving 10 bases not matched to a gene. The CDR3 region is CASSPRDRVDGDTQYF. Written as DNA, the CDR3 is TGTGCCAGCTCACCCCGGGACAGGGTCGATGGGGATACGCAGTATTTT.

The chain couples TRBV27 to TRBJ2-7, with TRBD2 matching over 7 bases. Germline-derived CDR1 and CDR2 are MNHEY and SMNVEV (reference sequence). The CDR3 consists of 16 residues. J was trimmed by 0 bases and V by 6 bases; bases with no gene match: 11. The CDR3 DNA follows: TGTGCCAGCAGGTCACTGGCGGGAGTCCCCTCCTACGAGCAGTACTTC. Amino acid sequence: CASRSLAGVPSYEQYF.

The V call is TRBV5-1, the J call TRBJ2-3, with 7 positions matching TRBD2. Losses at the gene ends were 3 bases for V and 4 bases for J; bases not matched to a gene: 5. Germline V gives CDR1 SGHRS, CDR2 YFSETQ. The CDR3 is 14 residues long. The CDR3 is CASSSLARPDTQYF. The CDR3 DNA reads TGCGCCAGCAGCTCACTAGCGAGGCCAGATACGCAGTATTTT. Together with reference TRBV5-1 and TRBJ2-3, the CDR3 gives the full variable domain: KAGVTQTPRYLIKTRGQQVTLSCSPISGHRSVSWYQQTPGQGLQFLFEYFSETQRNKGNFPGRFSGRQFSNSRSEMNVSTLELGDSALYLCASSSLARPDTQYFGPGTRLTVL.

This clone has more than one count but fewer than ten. The CDR3 loop reads CASSIDSPNTEAFF. CDR3 sequence (DNA): TGTGCCAGTAGTATCGACAGTCCGAACACTGAAGCTTTCTTT. The V and J genes are TRBV19 and TRBJ1-1; D might be TRBD1 (5 bases). Trimming cost V 3 bases and J 1 base, with 9 bases left between them. This CDR3 is built from 14 residues. Germline V lookup: CDR1 LNHDA, CDR2 SQIVND (reference sequence).

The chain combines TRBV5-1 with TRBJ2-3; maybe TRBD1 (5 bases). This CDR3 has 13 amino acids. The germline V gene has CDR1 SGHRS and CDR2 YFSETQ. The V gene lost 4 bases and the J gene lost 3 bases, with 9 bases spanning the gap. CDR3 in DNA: TGCGCCAGCAGCAGAGACAGAACAGATACGCAGTATTTT. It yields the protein CASSRDRTDTQYF. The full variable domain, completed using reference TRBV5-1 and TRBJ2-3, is KAGVTQTPRYLIKTRGQQVTLSCSPISGHRSVSWYQQTPGQGLQFLFEYFSETQRNKGNFPGRFSGRQFSNSRSEMNVSTLELGDSALYLCASSRDRTDTQYFGPGTRLTVL.

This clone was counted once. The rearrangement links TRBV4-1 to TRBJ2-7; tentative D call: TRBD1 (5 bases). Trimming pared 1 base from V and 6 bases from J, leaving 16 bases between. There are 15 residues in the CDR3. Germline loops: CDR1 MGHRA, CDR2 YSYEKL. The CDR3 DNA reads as TGCGCCAGCAGCCAAGGAGTACAGGAACTGGGCGAGCAGTACTTC. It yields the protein CASSQGVQELGEQYF.

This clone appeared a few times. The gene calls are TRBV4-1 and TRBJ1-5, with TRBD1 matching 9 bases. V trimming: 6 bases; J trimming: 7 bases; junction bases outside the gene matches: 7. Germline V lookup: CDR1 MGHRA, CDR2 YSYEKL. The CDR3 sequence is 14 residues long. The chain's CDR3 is CASREGQGGQPQHF. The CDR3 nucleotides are TGCGCCAGCAGGGAGGGACAGGGCGGCCAGCCCCAGCATTTT.